Each of the 12 T cell receptor beta chains below was sequenced from the same sample in a study of blood T cell repertoires in COVID-19. Here immunoSEQ multiplex PCR was the method, and the copy in TCRdb shows in-frame clones only, minus some. The sample holds 200,000 or so clones, about 88% seen once. The sample consisted of PBMCs or T cells enriched from blood (not recorded which). These receptors all come from a woman in her twenties or thirties who had recovered from COVID-19.

V is TRBV5-4 and J is TRBJ2-3; possible D gene TRBD1, 5 bases. Germline V CDR1 and CDR2: SGHNT, YYREEE (reference sequence). Between the trimmed V and J ends, which lost 0 bases and 1 base, there was a span of 12 bases. The CDR3 is made up of 16 amino acids. CDR3 protein: CASSLALTERTDTQYF. The CDR3 bases are TGTGCCAGCAGCTTGGCCCTGACAGAACGCACAGATACGCAGTATTTT.

V gene TRBV6-5 combines with J gene TRBJ1-1, with a weak D call TRBD1 (5 bases). Trimming left V 3 bases short and J 2 bases short, with 7 bases between. The CDR3 is made up of 13 amino acids. Germline CDR1 is MNHEY and CDR2 is SVGAGI. CDR3 protein: CASSYDSNTEAFF. The CDR3 bases are TGTGCCAGCAGTTATGACAGTAACACTGAAGCTTTCTTT.

The rearrangement joins TRBV19 to TRBJ2-1, with D perhaps TRBD1 (6 bases). CDR1 LNHDA and CDR2 SQIVND come from the germline V gene (reference sequence). The CDR3 is 16 residues long. Between the trimmed V and J ends, which lost 4 bases and 1 base, there was a span of 14 bases. The CDR3 sequence: CASSTGRTVSYNEQFF. The CDR3 DNA is TGTGCCAGTAGTACGGGAAGGACAGTTTCCTACAATGAGCAGTTCTTC.

The chain joins TRBV4-1 to TRBJ2-2, with D unresolved. The CDR3 has 14 amino acids. Trimming took off 3 bases at V and 6 bases at J, with 11 bases between the two ends. Germline V lookup: CDR1 MGHRA, CDR2 YSYEKL. The CDR3, as DNA: TGCGCCAGCAGCCACGGTATTCCGGCCGGGGAGCTGTTTTTT. Residues: CASSHGIPAGELFF.

The chain couples TRBV15 to TRBJ2-2; no firm D call. This CDR3 is 15 amino acids long. Germline loops: CDR1 LNHNV, CDR2 YYDKDF (reference sequence). V was trimmed by 6 bases and J by 2 bases, leaving 13 bases between them. CDR3 amino acids: CATSTYELNTGELFF. The CDR3 DNA follows: TGTGCCACCAGTACCTATGAGCTAAACACCGGGGAGCTGTTTTTT.

This rearrangement joins TRBV19 to TRBJ2-2; a weak D match, TRBD1 (5 bases). Germline lookup yields CDR1 LNHDA and CDR2 SQIVND (reference sequence). Between the trimmed V and J ends, which lost 0 bases and 4 bases, there was a span of 12 bases. The CDR3 contains 16 residues. CDR3 sequence reads: CASSIDQAGITGELFF. CDR3 DNA sequence: TGTGCCAGTAGTATAGATCAAGCAGGGATCACCGGGGAGCTGTTTTTT. The variable domain in full, with the rest retrieved from reference TRBV19 and TRBJ2-2, is DGGITQSPKYLFRKEGQNVTLSCEQNLNHDAMYWYRQDPGQGLRLIYYSQIVNDFQKGDIAEGYSVSREKKESFPLTVTSAQKNPTAFYLCASSIDQAGITGELFFGEGSRLTVL.

This chain connects TRBV4-1 to TRBJ1-1, with 8 bases identical to TRBD1. The germline gives CDR1 MGHRA, CDR2 YSYEKL. The CDR3 is made up of 13 amino acids. After removal of 2 bases from V and 9 bases from J, the junction contained 5 bases not matched to a gene. CDR3 loop: CASSQILRGQAFF. In DNA form, the CDR3 reads TGCGCCAGCAGCCAAATCCTCAGGGGGCAAGCTTTCTTT.

The chain is built from TRBV5-1 and TRBJ2-2, with D unclear. The V end was cut by 0 bases, the J end by 5 bases, with 11 bases between. Germline V gene data show CDR1 as SGHRS and CDR2 as YFSETQ. This CDR3 has 15 residues. CDR3 DNA: TGCGCCAGCAGCTTGGACTCGCCGTCAACCGGGGAGCTGTTTTTT. Its protein is CASSLDSPSTGELFF.

This clone occurred once. The rearrangement joins TRBV7-2 to TRBJ1-2; D is possibly TRBD1 (6 bases). The CDR3 sequence is 15 residues long. Trimming took off 2 bases at V and 4 bases at J, with 14 bases between the two ends. Germline lookup yields CDR1 SGHTA and CDR2 FQGNSA. DNA of the CDR3: TGTGCCAGCAGCTTAATAGGCAGGGGCGTCTATGGCTACACCTTC. Amino acid sequence: CASSLIGRGVYGYTF.

V is TRBV7-2 and J is TRBJ1-1; D unclear. The CDR3 extends over 12 amino acids. With 5 bases removed from V and 6 bases from J, the gap between germline ends came to 10 bases. The germline V gene encodes CDR1 SGHTA and CDR2 FQGNSA. In nucleotides, the CDR3 is TGTGCCAGCAGCACCCTCCGGGCTGAAGCTTTCTTT. This sequence encodes CASSTLRAEAFF.

In this sample, this clone turned up a few times. The rearrangement uses TRBV7-9 and TRBJ2-5, with 7 bases that match TRBD2. With 6 bases clipped from V and 3 bases from J, the junction kept 7 bases outside the gene matches. This CDR3 has 14 amino acids. The germline V gene has CDR1 SEHNR and CDR2 FQNEAQ (reference sequence). The CDR3 region is CASSFIGREETQYF. DNA of the CDR3: TGTGCCAGCAGTTTTATAGGGAGGGAAGAGACCCAGTACTTC.

The chain joins TRBV4-3 to TRBJ2-1; no firm D call. CDR1 and CDR2 from the germline V gene are LGHNA and YSLEER. This CDR3 is built from 14 residues. Deletions cut 4 bases from V and 8 bases from J, with 15 bases between. Here the CDR3 reads CASSPLVRSDEQFF. The DNA of the CDR3 is TGCGCCAGCAGCCCCCTTGTTCGGAGCGATGAGCAGTTCTTC.